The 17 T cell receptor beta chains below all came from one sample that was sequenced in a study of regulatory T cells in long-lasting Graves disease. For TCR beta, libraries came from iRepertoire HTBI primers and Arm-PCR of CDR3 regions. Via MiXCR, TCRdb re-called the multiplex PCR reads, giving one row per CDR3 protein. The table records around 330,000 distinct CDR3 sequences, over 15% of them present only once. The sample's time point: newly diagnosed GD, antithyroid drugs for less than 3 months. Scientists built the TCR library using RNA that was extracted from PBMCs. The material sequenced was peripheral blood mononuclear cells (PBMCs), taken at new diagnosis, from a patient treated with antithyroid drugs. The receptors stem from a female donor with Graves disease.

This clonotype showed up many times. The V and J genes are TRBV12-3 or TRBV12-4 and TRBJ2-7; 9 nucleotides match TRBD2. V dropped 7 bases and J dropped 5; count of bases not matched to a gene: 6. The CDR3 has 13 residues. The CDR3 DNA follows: TGTGCCAGCAACAGCGGGAGGCTCGACGAGCAGTACTTC. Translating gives CASNSGRLDEQYF.

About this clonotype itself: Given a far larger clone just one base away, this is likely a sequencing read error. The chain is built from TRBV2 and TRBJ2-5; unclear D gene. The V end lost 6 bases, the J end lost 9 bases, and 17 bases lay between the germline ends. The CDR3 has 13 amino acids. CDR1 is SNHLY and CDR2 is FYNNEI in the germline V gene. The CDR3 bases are TGTGCCAGCAGCCCCTCAACTTCCCCATCCCAGTACTTC. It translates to CASSPSTSPSQYF.

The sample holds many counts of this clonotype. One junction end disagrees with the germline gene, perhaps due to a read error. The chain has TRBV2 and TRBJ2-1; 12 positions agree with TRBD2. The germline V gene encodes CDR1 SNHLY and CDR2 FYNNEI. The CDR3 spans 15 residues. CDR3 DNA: TGTGCCAGCAGTCCTGGGACTAGCGGGTACAGTGAGCAGTTCTTC. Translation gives CASSPGTSGYSEQFF.

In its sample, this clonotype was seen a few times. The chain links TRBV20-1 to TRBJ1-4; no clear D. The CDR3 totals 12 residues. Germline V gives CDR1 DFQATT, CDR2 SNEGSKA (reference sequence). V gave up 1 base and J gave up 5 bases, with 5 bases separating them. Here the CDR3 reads CSARARNEKLFF. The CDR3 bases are TGCAGTGCTAGAGCCCGAAATGAAAAACTGTTTTTT.

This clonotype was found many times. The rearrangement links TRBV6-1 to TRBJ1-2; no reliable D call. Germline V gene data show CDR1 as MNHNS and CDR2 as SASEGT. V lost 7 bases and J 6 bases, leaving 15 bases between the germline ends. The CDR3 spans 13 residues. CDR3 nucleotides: TGTGCCAGCAAAGGGTCCCGGAGGAATGGCTACACCTTC. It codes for CASKGSRRNGYTF.

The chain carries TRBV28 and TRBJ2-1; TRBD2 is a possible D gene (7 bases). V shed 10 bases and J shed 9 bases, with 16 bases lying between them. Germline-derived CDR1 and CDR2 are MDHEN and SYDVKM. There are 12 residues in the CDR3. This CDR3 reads CAILGGRGEQFF. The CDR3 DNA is TGTGCCATCTTGGGGGGGCGGGGTGAGCAGTTCTTC.

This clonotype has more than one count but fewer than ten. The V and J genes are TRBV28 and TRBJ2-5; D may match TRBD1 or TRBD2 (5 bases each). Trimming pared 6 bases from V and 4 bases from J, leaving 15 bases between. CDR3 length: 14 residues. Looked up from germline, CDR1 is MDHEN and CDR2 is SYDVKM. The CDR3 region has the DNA TGTGCCAGCAGCCCTCGTTGGGGGATAGAGACCCAGTACTTC. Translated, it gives CASSPRWGIETQYF.

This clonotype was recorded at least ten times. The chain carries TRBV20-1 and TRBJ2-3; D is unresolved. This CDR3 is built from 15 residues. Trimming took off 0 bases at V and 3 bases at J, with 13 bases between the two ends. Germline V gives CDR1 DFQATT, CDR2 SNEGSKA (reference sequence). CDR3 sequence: CSARDSSPWTDTQYF. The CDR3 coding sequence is TGCAGTGCTAGAGATAGCAGCCCATGGACAGATACGCAGTATTTT.

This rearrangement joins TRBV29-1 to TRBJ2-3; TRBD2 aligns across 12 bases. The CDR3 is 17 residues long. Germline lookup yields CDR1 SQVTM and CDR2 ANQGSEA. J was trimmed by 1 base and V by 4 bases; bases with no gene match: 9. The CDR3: CSVAGLAGGDGTDTQYF. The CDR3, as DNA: TGCAGCGTTGCCGGGCTAGCGGGAGGGGATGGCACAGATACGCAGTATTTT.

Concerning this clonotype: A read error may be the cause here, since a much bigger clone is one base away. The chain's CDR3 is CASSRGGANAEAFF. The CDR3 DNA reads TGTGCCAGTAGTAGAGGAGGGGCCAACGCTGAAGCTTTCTTT. V and J are TRBV19 and TRBJ1-1; TRBD1 is a possible D gene (5 bases). In germline, CDR1 is LNHDA, CDR2 SQIVND (reference sequence). The CDR3 runs to 14 residues. Trimming took 4 bases from V and 6 from J, leaving 15 bases between them.

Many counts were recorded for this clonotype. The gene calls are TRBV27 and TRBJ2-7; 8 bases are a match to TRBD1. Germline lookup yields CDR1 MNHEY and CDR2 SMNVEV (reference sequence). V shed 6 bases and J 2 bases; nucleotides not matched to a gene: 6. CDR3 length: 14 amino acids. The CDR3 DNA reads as TGTGCCAGCAGCCTTGGACAGGGACCCTACGAGCAGTACTTC. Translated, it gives CASSLGQGPYEQYF.

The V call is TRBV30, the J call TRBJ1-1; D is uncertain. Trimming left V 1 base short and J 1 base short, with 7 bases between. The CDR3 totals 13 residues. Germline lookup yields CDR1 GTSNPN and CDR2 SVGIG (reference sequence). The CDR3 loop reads CAWSEGTNTEAFF. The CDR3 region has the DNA TGTGCCTGGAGTGAAGGAACGAACACTGAAGCTTTCTTT.

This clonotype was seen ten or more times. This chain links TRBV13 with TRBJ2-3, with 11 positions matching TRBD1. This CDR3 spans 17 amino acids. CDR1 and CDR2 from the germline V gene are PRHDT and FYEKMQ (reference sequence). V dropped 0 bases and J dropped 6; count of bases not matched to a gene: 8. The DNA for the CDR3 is TGTGCCAGCAGCTTAGGACTAGTCGGACAGGGGGCCGATACGCAGTATTTT. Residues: CASSLGLVGQGADTQYF.

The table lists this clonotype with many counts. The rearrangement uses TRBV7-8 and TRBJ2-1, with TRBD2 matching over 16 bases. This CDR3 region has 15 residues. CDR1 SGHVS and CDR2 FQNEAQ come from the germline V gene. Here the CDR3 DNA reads TGTGCAGGGACTAGCGGGAGGGCAGAGCGTGATGAGCAGTTCTTC. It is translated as CAGTSGRAERDEQFF. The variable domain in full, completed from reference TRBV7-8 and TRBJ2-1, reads GAGVSQSPRYKVAKRGQDVALRCDPISGHVSLFWYQQALGQGPEFLTYFQNEAQLDKSGLPSDRFFAERPEGSVSTLKIQRTQQEDSAVYLCAGTSGRAERDEQFFGPGTRLTVL.

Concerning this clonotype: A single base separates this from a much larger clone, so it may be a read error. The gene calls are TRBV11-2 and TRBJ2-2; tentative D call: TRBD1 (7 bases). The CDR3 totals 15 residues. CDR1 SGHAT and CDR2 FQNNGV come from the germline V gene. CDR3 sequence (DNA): TGTGCCAGCAGCCCACGACAGGGTGGCACCGGGGAGGTGTTTTTT. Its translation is CASSPRQGGTGEVFF.

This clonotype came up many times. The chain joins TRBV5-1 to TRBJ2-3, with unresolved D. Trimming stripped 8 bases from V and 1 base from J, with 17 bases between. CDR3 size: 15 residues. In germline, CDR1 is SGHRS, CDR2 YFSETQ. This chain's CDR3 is CASTSWAPGTDTQYF. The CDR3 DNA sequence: TGCGCCAGTACCTCCTGGGCCCCGGGCACAGATACGCAGTATTTT.

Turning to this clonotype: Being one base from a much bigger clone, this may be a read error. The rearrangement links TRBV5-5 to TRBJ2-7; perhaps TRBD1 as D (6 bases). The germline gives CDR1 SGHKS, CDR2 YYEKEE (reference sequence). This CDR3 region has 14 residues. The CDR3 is CVSRYGTPLPEQYF. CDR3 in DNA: TGTGTCAGCAGATACGGGACACCGCTCCCCGAGCAGTACTTC.